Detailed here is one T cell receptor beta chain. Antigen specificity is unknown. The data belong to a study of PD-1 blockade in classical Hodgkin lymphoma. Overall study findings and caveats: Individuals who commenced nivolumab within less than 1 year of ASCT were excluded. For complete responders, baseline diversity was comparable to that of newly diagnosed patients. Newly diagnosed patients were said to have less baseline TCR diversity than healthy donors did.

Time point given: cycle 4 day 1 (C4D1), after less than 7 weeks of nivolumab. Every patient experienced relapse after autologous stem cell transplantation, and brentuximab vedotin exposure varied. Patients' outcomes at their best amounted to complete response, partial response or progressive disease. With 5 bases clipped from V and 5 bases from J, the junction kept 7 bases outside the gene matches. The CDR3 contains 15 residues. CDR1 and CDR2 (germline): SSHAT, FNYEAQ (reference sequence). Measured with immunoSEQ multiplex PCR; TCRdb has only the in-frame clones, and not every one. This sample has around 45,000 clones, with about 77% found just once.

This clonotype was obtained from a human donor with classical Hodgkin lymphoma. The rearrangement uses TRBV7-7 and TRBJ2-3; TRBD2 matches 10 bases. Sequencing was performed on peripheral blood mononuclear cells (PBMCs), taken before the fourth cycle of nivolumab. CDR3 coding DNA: TGTGCCAGCAGCGCTAGCGGGGGTTTAGGAGATACGCAGTATTTT. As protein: CASSASGGLGDTQYF.